This T cell receptor (beta chain) was documented in a study of Graves' ophthalmopathy and Graves' hyperthyroidism. V gave up 5 bases and J gave up 4 bases, with 10 bases separating them. The germline CDR1 and CDR2 sequences are KGHDR and SFDVKD. This CDR3 has 13 residues. Clinicians diagnosed using symptoms, serum thyroxine, TRAb, thyroid ultrasound and orbital computed tomography. The table lists this clonotype with many counts. RNA transcripts yielded amplified TCR beta CDR3 regions. HTBI-primed RT-PCR formed the first round, and a multiplex PCR formed the second. TCRdb fed the multiplex PCR reads into MiXCR, producing one record per CDR3 protein. This table has about 620,000 distinct CDR3 sequences, 22% appearing once.

This clonotype originated in a young woman with stable Graves' hyperthyroidism. Some clones in this sample may be carry-over from other donors' samples. Sequencing was carried out using peripheral blood. This rearrangement joins TRBV24-1 to TRBJ1-2, with unresolved D. The DNA of the CDR3 is TGTGCCACCAGTGTGAAAGTCTTCTATGGCTACACCTTC. Its translation: CATSVKVFYGYTF.